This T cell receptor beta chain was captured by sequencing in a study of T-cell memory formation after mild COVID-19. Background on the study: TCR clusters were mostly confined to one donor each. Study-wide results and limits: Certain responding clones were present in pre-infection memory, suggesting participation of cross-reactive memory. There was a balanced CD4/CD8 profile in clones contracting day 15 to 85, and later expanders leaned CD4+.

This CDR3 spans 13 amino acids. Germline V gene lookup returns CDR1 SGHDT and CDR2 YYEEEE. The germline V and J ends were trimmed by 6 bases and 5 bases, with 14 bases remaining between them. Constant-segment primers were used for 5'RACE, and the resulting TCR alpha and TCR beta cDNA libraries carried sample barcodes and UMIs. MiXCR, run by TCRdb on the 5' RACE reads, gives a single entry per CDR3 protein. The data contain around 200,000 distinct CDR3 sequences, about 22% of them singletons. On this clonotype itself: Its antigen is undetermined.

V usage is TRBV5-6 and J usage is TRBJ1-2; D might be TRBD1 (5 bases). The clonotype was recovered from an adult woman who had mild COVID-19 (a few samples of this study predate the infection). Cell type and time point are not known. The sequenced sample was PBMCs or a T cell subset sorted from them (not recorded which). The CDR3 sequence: CASTTWGYYGYTF. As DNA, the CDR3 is TGTGCCAGCACCACCTGGGGGTATTATGGCTACACCTTC.